This T cell receptor beta chain was recovered during a study of cytomegalovirus exposure and HLA in healthy donors (dated by TCRdb to about 2017). In the study overall: In an earlier analysis of 587 of the donors, 276 Gb of sequence data and 90 million to 120 million unique TCR beta sequences from 150 million to 200 million T cells were reported. Around 330 gigabases of sequencing data and around 80 million unique TCR sequences made up an early release that covered approximately 620 HLA-typed donors. Among the roughly 400 genotyped donors, around 81% belonged to the genetic ancestry cluster associated with self-reported Caucasian donors. The study aimed to test whether signatures of past pathogen exposure could be identified by cataloging public T cell receptors. The study used immunosequencing to profile the T cell repertoires of about 670 subjects and linked those repertoires to cytomegalovirus serostatus. Besides the first cohort of roughly 660 subjects, a separate validation cohort made up of roughly 120 different subjects was used. High-throughput TCR immunosequencing, statistical association of individual TCRs with disease status, and machine learning were combined to predict cytomegalovirus infection status. A later analysis re-analyzed previously published TCR beta repertoires from about 600 donors and added high-resolution HLA genotyping to study TCR occurrence patterns. Rather than drawing on any new phenotypic data, the later analysis identified candidate immune exposures from TCR beta sequences and the way those sequences occurred across donors. To decide whether each TCR beta V gene segment behaved as functional or pseudogenic, an earlier analysis of approximately 590 of the donors relied on high-throughput TCR beta sequencing. Donor age, sex, ethnicity and CMV serostatus were compiled alongside the repertoire data. Genome-wide SNP genotypes for about 55% of the roughly 670 donors were used in a later genetic analysis, which treated that subset as a discovery cohort. Every discovery cohort repertoire had been produced on one sequencing platform. HLA typing covered class I and class II loci at four-digit resolution. Typing coverage varied by locus: roughly 629-630 donors for A, B, C, DRB1 and DQB1; roughly 520 for DQA1; more than 600 for DPA1; 450 to 480 for DPB1. A handful of DR-DQ haplotypes were treated as single units for association and clustering because of strong linkage in the cohort. On average, around 200,000 unique TCR beta nucleotide sequences were sequenced per donor among roughly 430 genotyped donors of the cohort, with 15% to 20% of those sequences being non-productive.

Spanning cysteine to phenylalanine, the CDR3 consists of 15 amino acids. The entry retains the CDR3 DNA only, 45 bases that are in frame from base 1. For this chain, trimming is 4 bases at the V end and 6 bases at the J end, and the number of junction bases without a gene match is 8. The germline V gene yields SNHLY for CDR1 and FYNNEI for CDR2. What the study reported, not specific to this receptor: A later analysis found that most CMV-associated TCR beta chains appeared HLA-restricted, with HLA associations seemingly driven largely by CMV exposure. In this cohort, only TCR beta chains were sequenced, and detectable features were limited by the absence of alpha or paired-chain data. Because counts were too low, seventeen rarely observed V segments, including chromosome 9 orphons, were left out of the earlier analysis of approximately 580 of the donors. In a later analysis, several top co-occurrence clusters were reported to appear linked to parvovirus B19, influenza, CMV and Epstein-Barr virus. A cluster of highly shared sequence variants was judged likely to represent a technical artifact of the sequencing pipeline. A later genetic analysis associated a missense DCLRE1C variant with V-gene and J-gene trimming of TCR beta chains, and an independent cohort replicated the association. The classifier was reported to diagnose cytomegalovirus status with high specificity and sensitivity in both the original and validation cohorts. Correlated functional status among segregating V segments might reflect linkage disequilibrium, but an unknown experimental factor could not be ruled out. In vitro tests confirmed that a few of the cytomegalovirus-associated TCR beta chains recognize cytomegalovirus antigens. A later analysis found that HLA-associated TCR beta chains were more clonally expanded and had lower generation probabilities than equally common non-associated chains. Because some donors lacked HLA typing at each locus, the association tests relied only on the typed subset. In a later genetic analysis, fewer N-insertions in productive TCRs were reported among donors in an Asian-associated ancestry cluster than the approximately 630-donor mean. When HLA alleles, especially DR and DQ, strongly co-occurred, attributing TCR associations to individual alleles was difficult. The authors suggested that the approach could potentially be extended to other disease states and immunological phenotypes. The 87-base-pair reads could not distinguish some IMGT-functional V segments, including TRBV6-2 and TRBV6-3, so those segments were excluded. A further reported finding was that TCR beta sequences accurately predicted the HLA-A and HLA-B alleles for most subjects in the first cohort. The study listed 150 to 200 TCR beta chains as associated with cytomegalovirus. For the cohort, immune exposure information was limited to CMV serostatus. Presence/absence analyses assumed roughly uniform sequencing depth across donors, an assumption that may not hold. Specific HLA alleles were associated with 15,000 to 20,000 TCR beta sequences at a false discovery rate of 0.05 in a later analysis. Most TCR sequences were observed very rarely across donors, whereas some public TCRs were present in many individuals. In a later analysis, TCR association rates were found to vary across HLA loci, with the most associated TCRs seen for DRB1 alleles and the fewest for HLA-C alleles. An earlier analysis of approximately 530 of the donors showed that most TCR beta V segments appeared in productive rearrangements either about 87% or about 30% of the time, which broadly matched IMGT annotations.

In total, 666 healthy bone marrow donors made up the cohort. Cohort members were all nominally healthy when sampled, although unrecorded immune exposures were likely present. The donor was CMV seronegative and belonged to the group of over 300 seronegative cohort members. Each donor provided a peripheral blood sample, and peripheral blood mononuclear cells were used for TCR beta sequencing. The Qiagen DNeasy Blood Extraction Kit was used to extract genomic DNA from the blood cell samples. Turning to this clone: The clone's antigen remains unknown. No much larger clonotype is one base removed from it; base qualities were not supplied.

The library came from the immunoSEQ multiplex PCR assay. For the multiplex PCR, a mixture combining 60 forward primers for TCR Vbeta segments and 13 reverse primers for TCR Jbeta segments was used. The CDR3 region of rearranged TCR beta genes was amplified from genomic DNA with a multiplex PCR assay. The Illumina HiSeq System was used to sequence the amplified TCR beta libraries as 87-base-pair reads. The published analysis was carried out like this. A later analysis tallied tens of millions of unique TCR beta chains across the 700 or so repertoires, and approximately 11 million of those chains were shared by two or more donors. To remove PCR and sequencing errors, raw reads were error-corrected and collapsed into unique sequences using a nearest-neighbor algorithm that merged closely related sequences. V, D and J gene segments were assigned by aligning CDR3 sequences to IMGT reference sequences. For a sequence to be retained, a match of at least six nucleotides to both a V gene segment and a J gene segment was required. A rearrangement counted as productive if the CDR3 had no stop codons and remained in frame with V and J, and every other rearrangement counted as non-productive. Following IMGT convention, CDR3 was defined as the stretch from the second conserved V-encoded cysteine to the conserved J-encoded phenylalanine. In an earlier analysis of more than 550 of the donors, sequences lacking an unambiguous match to a single V gene segment were excluded. An earlier analysis of a few hundred of the donors called V segments functional above 56.7% productive rearrangements and segregating when the between-donor standard deviation exceeded 5%. To diagnose cytomegalovirus status from the catalog of TCR beta chain sequences, a statistical classification framework was built. In a later analysis, TCR nucleotide sequences were compared against IMGT/GENE-DB human TR gene sequences so that V and J genes could be assigned. In a later analysis, CDR3 sequences and most-parsimonious VDJ recombination scenarios were assigned using the TCRdist pipeline. A later analysis defined each TCR beta chain by its CDR3 amino acid sequence plus V-gene family, and excluded reads lacking a unique V-gene family. As a way to deal with suspected cross-contamination and a sequencing artifact, a later analysis dropped 592 nucleotide sequences that were highly shared and had low generation probability. In a later analysis, a clonal expansion index for each public chain was calculated from normalized within-repertoire ranks of inferred template counts. In a later analysis, generation probabilities were computed with a VDJ recombination model fitted to out-of-frame rearrangements, and the resulting probabilities were checked against IGoR. Hypergeometric tests were used in a later analysis to score TCR-TCR, TCR-HLA and TCR-CMV co-occurrence, with a repertoire-size bias correction applied to the TCR pairs. In a later analysis, false discovery rates were estimated by permuting HLA or CMV assignments 20 times. A later analysis grouped co-occurring TCRs with DBSCAN, adding TCRdist sequence similarity when clustering within HLA-allele-positive subsets. Co-occurrence clustering excluded repertoires with fewer than 30,000 or more than 120,000 public chains, plus five with anomalous nucleotide sharing. Here the immuneACCESS table is served through TCRdb, limited to in-frame sequences with V and J called. Missing clones are a known gap in these copies; in checked studies unresolved V genes cover under half, and the rest lacks a known reason. Clonal size and the V and J genes are those of that table, whereas D and trimming came from the DNA. The sample yields about 210,000 clones; 86% were counted once. The ten biggest clones cover more than 0.25% of the sample.

The TCR originated in a woman aged 30 to 39 in good health and CMV-seronegative. The rearranged chain carries TRBV2 and TRBJ2-1; 8 junctional bases match TRBD2. Sequenced: PBMCs. The nucleotide sequence reads as follows: TGTGCCAGCAGTGCGGTGCGGGGGGCCGGCAATGAGCAGTTCTTC. Protein translation: CASSAVRGAGNEQFF.